The rows below give T cell receptor beta chains drawn from one sample of a study of cytomegalovirus exposure and HLA in healthy donors. Libraries were prepared by immunoSEQ multiplex PCR; TCRdb keeps only in-frame clonotypes and omits some of them. Its table records 55,000 to 70,000 clones. The specimen sequenced was PBMCs. These receptor sequences come from a female donor in good health and CMV-seropositive. The CDR3 runs from the conserved cysteine through the conserved F or W. Each record gives: J gene, D gene, V gene, clone size, CDR3 DNA, CDR3 protein. A D gene is named only where the DNA matches it firmly. Clone size is shown for a subset of rows, as once, few, many or a class of expanded clone.

TRBJ2-3 TRBD2 TRBV4-2 - TGTGCCAGCAGCCAAGAGAGGCGGGGGGTAGGCACAGATACGCAGTATTTT CASSQERRGVGTDTQYF
TRBJ1-6 - TRBV30 - TGTGCCTGGAGTGCGGGACTTCCCCGGAATTCACCCCTCCACTTT CAWSAGLPRNSPLHF
TRBJ2-3 TRBD2 TRBV10-3 - TGTGCCATCAGCCTAGCGGGAGCAGGGGATACGCAGTATTTT CAISLAGAGDTQYF
TRBJ2-7 - TRBV7-9 - TGTGCCAGCAGCCCTCCCGCGGGTACCTACGAGCAGTACTTC CASSPPAGTYEQYF
TRBJ1-5 TRBD1 TRBV27 - TGTGCCAGCAGTTTAGGGTTTGTCCGGACAGGGGAGGGTAATCAGCCCCAGCATTTT CASSLGFVRTGEGNQPQHF
TRBJ2-1 - TRBV27 - TGTGCCAGCAGTTTAGTGTACGGGGGAGGTGAGCAGTTCTTC CASSLVYGGGEQFF
TRBJ1-1 TRBD1 TRBV5-1 - TGCGCCAGCAGCTTGCGAGGGGGCCAGCTTATCAACACTGAAGCTTTCTTT CASSLRGGQLINTEAFF
TRBJ1-5 - TRBV7-2 - TGTGCCAGCAGCACCGACAGGAATCAGCCCCAGCATTTT CASSTDRNQPQHF
TRBJ2-1 TRBD2 TRBV5-4 - TGTGCCAGCAGCTTGAGGTCTAGCGGGAGGGATGAGCAGTTCTTC CASSLRSSGRDEQFF
TRBJ2-2 - TRBV9 - TGTGCCAGCAGCGTAGCTCAGGCAAACACCGGGGAGCTGTTTTTT CASSVAQANTGELFF
TRBJ1-1 - TRBV5-1 - TGCGCCAGCAGCTTGAGCACGGGAAGTGAAGCTTTCTTT CASSLSTGSEAFF
TRBJ2-3 TRBD2 TRBV4-1 - TGCGCCAGCAGCCAAGGCCCAGCGGGGTATTCAGATACGCAGTATTTT CASSQGPAGYSDTQYF
TRBJ2-1 - TRBV6-5 - TGTGCCAGCAGTTACGATACGGGACTGGTAAATGAGCAGTTCTTC CASSYDTGLVNEQFF
TRBJ1-3 TRBD1 TRBV18 - TGTGCCAGCTCACCCCCGGGACAGGGTATCGGGTACACCATATATTTT CASSPPGQGIGYTIYF
TRBJ2-2 TRBD2 TRBV9 - TGTGCCAGCAGCGTAGTTAGCGGGAGCACCGGGGAGCTGTTTTTT CASSVVSGSTGELFF
TRBJ2-7 - TRBV7-2 - TGTGCCAGCAGCCCGGGTACCGTCATCGGCGAGCAGTACTTC CASSPGTVIGEQYF
TRBJ2-1 TRBD2 TRBV4-3 - TGCGCCAGCAGCCAAGATCGCGGGGGGGCGTTCTACAATGAGCAGTTCTTC CASSQDRGGAFYNEQFF
TRBJ2-1 TRBD1 TRBV4-3 - TGCGCCAGCAGCCCCTGGGGACAGCAAGATACCAATGAGCAGTTCTTC CASSPWGQQDTNEQFF
TRBJ2-7 TRBD2 TRBV30 - TGTGCCTGGAGATTTGGGAGCGGGATACGGGCGTACGAGCAGTACTTC CAWRFGSGIRAYEQYF
TRBJ1-3 TRBD1 TRBV5-4 - TGTGCCAGCAGCGGCGGACAGGGACACACCATATATTTT CASSGGQGHTIYF
TRBJ1-2 TRBD1 TRBV7-2 - TGTGCCAGCAGCTTTGACAGGGCCTATGGCTACACCTTC CASSFDRAYGYTF
TRBJ2-7 TRBD1 TRBV10-3 - TGTGCCATCAGTGAGTCCCTCACAGGGGGCGGAGAGCAGTACTTC CAISESLTGGGEQYF
TRBJ1-1 - TRBV2 medium-sized TGTGCCAGCAGCCCCGGGAGGAACACTGAAGCTTTCTTT CASSPGRNTEAFF
TRBJ1-3 TRBD1 TRBV28 - TGTGCCAGCACCGCAGCCCCGGGACAGGGGGGGGGAAACACCATATATTTT CASTAAPGQGGGNTIYF
TRBJ1-1 TRBD1 TRBV14 - TGTGCCAGCAGCCAACAGGGGACAGGGCTGATGAACACTGAAGCTTTCTTT CASSQQGTGLMNTEAFF
TRBJ2-7 - TRBV27 - TGTGCCAGCAGCTCAAGCAGGGATACCTACGAGCAGTACTTC CASSSSRDTYEQYF
TRBJ1-2 - TRBV7-9 - TGTGCCAGCAGCTACGTAGGGGATGGCTACACCTTC CASSYVGDGYTF
TRBJ2-7 TRBD2 TRBV6-5 - TGTGCCAGCAGCCCCCAGGAGCGGGGCTCCTACGAGCAGTACTTC CASSPQERGSYEQYF
TRBJ2-2 TRBD1 TRBV18 - TGTGCCAGCTCACCAGGGACAGATAACACCGGGGAGCTGTTTTTT CASSPGTDNTGELFF
TRBJ1-6 TRBD1 TRBV19 - TGTGCCAGTAGTATAGGACAGGGGACTAATTCACCCCTCCACTTT CASSIGQGTNSPLHF
TRBJ2-3 TRBD1 TRBV6-1 - TGTGCCAGCAGTGAAGCGCAGGGGACAGTACGCACAGATACGCAGTATTTT CASSEAQGTVRTDTQYF
TRBJ1-1 TRBD1 TRBV30 - TGTGCCTGGAGTGTCAGGGGGCTGACTGAAGCTTTCTTT CAWSVRGLTEAFF
TRBJ2-7 - TRBV29-1 - TGCAGCGCAGCAGGCCACTCCTACGAGCAGTACTTC CSAAGHSYEQYF